The 9 T cell receptor beta chains given below trace back to one sample, sequenced in a study of T cell responses to AZD1222 COVID-19 vaccine. TCRdb keeps only in-frame clones here, not all; method: immunoSEQ multiplex PCR. The data hold around 120,000 clones, with 88% observed a single time. The specimen was peripheral blood, collected on day 0 of MenACWY control vaccination. The source is an adult in good health.

The genes are TRBV10-2 and TRBJ2-7, with D maybe TRBD1 (5 bases). The germline V gene encodes CDR1 WSHSY and CDR2 SAAADI. V was pared by 5 bases and J by 3 bases, with 14 bases between. The CDR3 extends over 14 amino acids. The CDR3 spells CASSSGFNGYEQYF. DNA of the CDR3: TGCGCCAGCAGTTCAGGGTTTAACGGCTACGAGCAGTACTTC.

The chain links TRBV9 to TRBJ1-4; D possibly corresponds to TRBD1 (5 bases). V dropped 3 bases and J dropped 4 bases, with 13 bases sitting between them. The CDR3 runs to 15 residues. CDR1 and CDR2 from the germline V gene are SGDLS and YYNGEE. CDR3 sequence reads: CASSARQGGNEKLFF. CDR3 in DNA: TGTGCCAGCAGCGCACGTCAGGGTGGTAATGAAAAACTGTTTTTT.

The chain employs TRBV11-2 and TRBJ2-7; the D is unclear. Trimming left V 2 bases short and J 2 bases short, with 1 base between. CDR3 size: 11 residues. Germline V gene lookup returns CDR1 SGHAT and CDR2 FQNNGV. CDR3 protein: CASSLTYEQYF. As DNA, the CDR3 is TGTGCCAGCAGCTTAACCTACGAGCAGTACTTC. Variable domain in full (rest from reference TRBV11-2 and TRBJ2-7): EAGVAQSPRYKIIEKRQSVAFWCNPISGHATLYWYQQILGQGPKLLIQFQNNGVVDDSQLPKDRFSAERLKGVDSTLKIQPAKLEDSAVYLCASSLTYEQYFGPGTRLTVT.

In its sample, this clone was seen once. The chain combines TRBV18 with TRBJ2-7, with a weak D call TRBD2 (6 bases). This CDR3 is 14 amino acids long. Germline CDR1 is KGHSH and CDR2 is LQKENI. The germline V and J ends were trimmed by 1 base and 4 bases, with 11 bases remaining between them. The CDR3 DNA is TGTGCCAGCTCACCACGGGGAGGCAAGTACGAGCAGTACTTC. It is translated as CASSPRGGKYEQYF.

The chain has TRBV11-2 and TRBJ2-1; a weak D match, TRBD2 (7 bases). V lost 5 bases, J lost 5 bases, and 16 bases lay in between. The length of the CDR3 is 15 residues. Germline CDR1 is SGHAT and CDR2 is FQNNGV. This CDR3 is CASSRGLAADNEQFF. CDR3 in DNA: TGTGCCAGCAGCCGGGGGCTAGCGGCTGACAATGAGCAGTTCTTC.

Only one count was recorded for this clone. The chain carries TRBV28 and TRBJ2-7; D might be TRBD1 (5 bases). V was clipped by 5 bases and J by 4 bases, with 18 bases between them. The CDR3 spans 15 residues. Germline-derived CDR1 and CDR2 are MDHEN and SYDVKM. The CDR3 is CASSPTASIMYEQYF. The CDR3, as DNA: TGTGCCAGCAGTCCGACAGCCTCTATAATGTACGAGCAGTACTTC.

This sequence joins TRBV27 and TRBJ2-7; possible D gene TRBD2, 6 bases. CDR1 is MNHEY and CDR2 is SMNVEV in the germline V gene (reference sequence). This CDR3 has 15 residues. V lost 8 bases to trimming and J lost 0 bases, with 17 bases between them. The DNA for the CDR3 is TGTGCCAGCTGGGCGGACTACAGGAGCTCCTACGAGCAGTACTTC. It encodes CASWADYRSSYEQYF.

This clone was seen just once. The chain couples TRBV20-1 to TRBJ1-2, with a possible D match to TRBD1 (5 bases). Trimming left V 4 bases short and J 7 bases short, with 10 bases between. This CDR3 region has 11 residues. Germline V CDR1 and CDR2: DFQATT, SNEGSKA (reference sequence). The CDR3 here is CSATMGVGYTF. CDR3 DNA sequence: TGCAGTGCTACTATGGGGGTTGGCTACACCTTC.

The V and J genes are TRBV2 and TRBJ2-5, with D perhaps matching TRBD1 (5 bases). V lost 1 base and J lost 5, with 11 bases in between. Germline values: CDR1 SNHLY, CDR2 FYNNEI. The CDR3 has 14 amino acids. DNA of the CDR3: TGTGCCAGCAGTGAAGTTAGGGGCGGTGAGACCCAGTACTTC. Amino acid sequence: CASSEVRGGETQYF. Variable domain in full (rest from reference TRBV2 and TRBJ2-5): EPEVTQTPSHQVTQMGQEVILRCVPISNHLYFYWYRQILGQKVEFLVSFYNNEISEKSEIFDDQFSVERPDGSNFTLKIRSTKLEDSAMYFCASSEVRGGETQYFGPGTRLLVL.